These 2 T cell receptor beta chains share one sample of origin, sequenced in a study of molecular identifiers for immune sequencing clone quantification. Using its own MiXCR run on the PCR reads, TCRdb lists one record per CDR3 protein. The sample holds approximately 97,000 distinct CDR3 sequences, 30% to 45% seen once. Sequenced material: naive CD8+ T cells from blood, with Jurkat cell RNA spiked in. Subset described: FACS-sorted CD8+CD4-CCR7+CD45RA+ naive T cells. Receptors originate from a human donor in good health. Some libraries in this study had Jurkat cell RNA spiked in.

This clonotype was counted a few times. The rearrangement uses TRBV28 and TRBJ1-5; D uncertain. Trimming took off 8 bases at V and 9 bases at J, with 14 bases between the two ends. CDR3 size: 12 residues. CDR1 is MDHEN, CDR2 SYDVKM, per germline. CDR3 DNA: TGTGCCAGCGACCACCTCGTAGGGCCCCAGCATTTT. Translating it yields CASDHLVGPQHF.

The chain links TRBV28 to TRBJ2-3, with TRBD2 identical over 9 bases. Trimming took 6 bases from V and 6 from J; bases not matched to a gene: 10. This CDR3 contains 15 residues. CDR1 MDHEN and CDR2 SYDVKM come from the germline V gene. This CDR3 is CASSRGRGGRDTQYF. CDR3 DNA sequence: TGTGCCAGCAGCCGGGGGCGGGGGGGGCGGGATACGCAGTATTTT.